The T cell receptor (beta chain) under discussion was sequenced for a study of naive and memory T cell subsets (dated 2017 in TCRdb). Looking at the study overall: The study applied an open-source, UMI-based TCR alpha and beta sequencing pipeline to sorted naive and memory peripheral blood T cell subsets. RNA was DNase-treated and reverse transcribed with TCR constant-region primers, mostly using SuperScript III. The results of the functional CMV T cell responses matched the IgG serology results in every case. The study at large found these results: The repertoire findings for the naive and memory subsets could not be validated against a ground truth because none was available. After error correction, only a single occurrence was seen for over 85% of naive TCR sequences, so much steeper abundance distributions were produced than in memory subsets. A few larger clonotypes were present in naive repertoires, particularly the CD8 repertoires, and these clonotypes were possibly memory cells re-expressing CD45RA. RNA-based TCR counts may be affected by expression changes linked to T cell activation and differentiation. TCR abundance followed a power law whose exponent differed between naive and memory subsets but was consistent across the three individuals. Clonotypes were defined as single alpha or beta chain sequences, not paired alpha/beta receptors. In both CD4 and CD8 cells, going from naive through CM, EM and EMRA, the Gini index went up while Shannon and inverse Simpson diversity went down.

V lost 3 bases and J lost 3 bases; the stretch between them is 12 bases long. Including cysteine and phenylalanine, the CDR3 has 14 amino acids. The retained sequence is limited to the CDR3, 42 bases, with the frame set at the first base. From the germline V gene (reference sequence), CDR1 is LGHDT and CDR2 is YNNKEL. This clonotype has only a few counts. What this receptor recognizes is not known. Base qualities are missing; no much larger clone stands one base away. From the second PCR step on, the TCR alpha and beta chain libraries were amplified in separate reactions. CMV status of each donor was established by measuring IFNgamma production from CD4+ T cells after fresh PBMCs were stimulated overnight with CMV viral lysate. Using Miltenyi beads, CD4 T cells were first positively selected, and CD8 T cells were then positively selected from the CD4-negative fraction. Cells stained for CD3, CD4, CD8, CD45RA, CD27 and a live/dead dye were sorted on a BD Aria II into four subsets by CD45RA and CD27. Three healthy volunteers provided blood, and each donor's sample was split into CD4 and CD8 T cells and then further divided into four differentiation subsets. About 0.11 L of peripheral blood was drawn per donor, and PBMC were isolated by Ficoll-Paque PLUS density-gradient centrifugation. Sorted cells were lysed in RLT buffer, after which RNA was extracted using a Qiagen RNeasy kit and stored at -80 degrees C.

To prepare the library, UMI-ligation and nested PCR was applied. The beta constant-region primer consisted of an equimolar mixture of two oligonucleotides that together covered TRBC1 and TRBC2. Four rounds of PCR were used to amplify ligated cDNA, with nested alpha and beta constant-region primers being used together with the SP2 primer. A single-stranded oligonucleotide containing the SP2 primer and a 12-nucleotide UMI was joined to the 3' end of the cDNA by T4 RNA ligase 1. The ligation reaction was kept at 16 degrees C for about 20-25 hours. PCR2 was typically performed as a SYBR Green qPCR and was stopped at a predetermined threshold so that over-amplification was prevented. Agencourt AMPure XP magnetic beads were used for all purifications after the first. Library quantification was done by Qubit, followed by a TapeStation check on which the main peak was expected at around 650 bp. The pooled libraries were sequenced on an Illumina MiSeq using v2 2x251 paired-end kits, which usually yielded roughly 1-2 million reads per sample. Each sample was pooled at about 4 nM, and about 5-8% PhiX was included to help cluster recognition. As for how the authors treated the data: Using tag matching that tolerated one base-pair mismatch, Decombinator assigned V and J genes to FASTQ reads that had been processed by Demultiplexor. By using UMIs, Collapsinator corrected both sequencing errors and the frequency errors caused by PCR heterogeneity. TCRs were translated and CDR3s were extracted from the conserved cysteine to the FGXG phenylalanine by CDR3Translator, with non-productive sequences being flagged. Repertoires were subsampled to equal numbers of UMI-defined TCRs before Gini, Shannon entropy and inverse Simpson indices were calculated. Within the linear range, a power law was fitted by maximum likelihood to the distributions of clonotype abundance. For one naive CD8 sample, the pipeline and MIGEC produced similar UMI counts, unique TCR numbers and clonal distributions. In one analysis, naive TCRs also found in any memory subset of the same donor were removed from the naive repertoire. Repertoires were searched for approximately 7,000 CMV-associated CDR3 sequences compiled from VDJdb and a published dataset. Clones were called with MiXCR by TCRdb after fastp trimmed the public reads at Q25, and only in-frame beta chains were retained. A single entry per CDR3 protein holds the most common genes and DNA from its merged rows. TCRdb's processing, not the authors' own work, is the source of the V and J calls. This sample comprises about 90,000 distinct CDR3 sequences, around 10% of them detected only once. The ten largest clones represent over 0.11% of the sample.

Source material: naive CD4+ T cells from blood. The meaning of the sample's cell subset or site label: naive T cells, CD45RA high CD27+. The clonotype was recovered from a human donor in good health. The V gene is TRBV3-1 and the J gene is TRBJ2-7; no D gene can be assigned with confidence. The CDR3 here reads CASSQGKRNYEQYF. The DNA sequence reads TGTGCCAGCAGCCAGGGAAAAAGGAACTACGAGCAGTACTTC.